A selection of T cell receptor beta chains follows, all from one sample in a study of monozygotic twins with inflammatory bowel disease. TCRdb reprocessed the 5' RACE reads and stores each CDR3 protein as one record, lacking DNA. Here the sample table reports 350,000 to 550,000 distinct CDR3 sequences. Sample: blood. The source is a human donor with ulcerative colitis or Crohn's disease, or a healthy co-twin of an affected twin (not recorded which). Each CDR3 is given with its conserved first and last residue.

v_call	j_call	cdr3_aa
TRBV6-2/TRBV6-3	TRBJ1-1	CASSYSSGLRNTEAFF
TRBV12-3/TRBV12-4	TRBJ1-4	CASSFSRQATNEKLFF
TRBV7-9	TRBJ2-7	CASSLAILLLEQYF
TRBV4-1	TRBJ2-7	CASSPDRGAYEQYF
TRBV5-1	TRBJ2-7	CASSFWGPTDEQYF
TRBV5-1	TRBJ2-6	CASSFGDSGANVLTF
TRBV4-2	TRBJ1-6	CASSPKSGALGTLHF
TRBV7-6	TRBJ1-5	CASSAGTGPNQPQHF
TRBV7-9	TRBJ2-5	CASSFSAQETQYF
TRBV5-1	TRBJ2-3	CASSLIPGQGPSDTQYF
TRBV2	TRBJ1-2	CASRVDRLTYGYTF
TRBV5-1	TRBJ2-1	CASSLLTGGSNEQFF
TRBV12-3/TRBV12-4	TRBJ2-5	CASSYYQGLRTQYF
TRBV11-2	TRBJ2-1	CASSLRGDSSYNEQFF
TRBV7-3	TRBJ1-2	CASSPTVTGVEGYTF
TRBV10-2	TRBJ1-4	CASSGGVDEKLFF
TRBV19	TRBJ2-1	CASRRGEGLKLYNEQFF
TRBV19	TRBJ1-2	CASRKTGTGDGYTF
TRBV6-2/TRBV6-3	TRBJ1-1	CASSPLRQGDTEAFF
TRBV9	TRBJ2-7	CASSARTGLGYEQYF
TRBV7-2	TRBJ2-5	CASSSARGVAETQYF
TRBV5-1	TRBJ2-1	CASSSIAGDYNDQFF
TRBV7-9	TRBJ2-4	CASSLGDSQYF
TRBV7-2	TRBJ2-2	CASSTLGRTYTGELFF
TRBV5-6	TRBJ1-2	CASSLDRVIGYTF
TRBV27	TRBJ1-5	CASSPLRARNQPQHF
TRBV25-1	TRBJ2-3	CASSDRAGVDTQYF
TRBV20-1	TRBJ2-7	CSARESYEQYF
TRBV18	TRBJ1-1	CASSLSRTGTPEAFF
TRBV7-3	TRBJ2-2	CASSLMRADTGELFF
TRBV25-1	TRBJ2-3	CASRLAGTDTQYF
TRBV3-1	TRBJ2-1	CASSQGPGGTSNEQFF
TRBV28	TRBJ2-1	CASSTPGTVDEQFF
TRBV6-5	TRBJ2-7	CASTGQTYEQYF
TRBV6-5	TRBJ1-3	CASQGAGNTIYF
TRBV6-1	TRBJ2-1	CASSLTANYNEQFF
TRBV20-1	TRBJ2-2	CSARIASKPRDEANTGELFF
TRBV7-8	TRBJ2-3	CASSLAQATTDTQYF
TRBV9	TRBJ2-5	CASSVGLRGGETQYF
TRBV21-1	TRBJ2-1	CASSKDGQGAYNEQFF
TRBV28	TRBJ1-4	CASSLGGRDEKLFF
TRBV12-3/TRBV12-4	TRBJ2-7	CASSFSAGRSSYEQYF
TRBV29-1	TRBJ2-5	CSVGGPETQYF